Listed below are T cell receptor beta chains from one sample, sequenced in a study of shared clonotypes between healthy human individuals. Profiling relied on immunoSEQ multiplex PCR, and the TCRdb table lists in-frame clones only, not all of them. The data contain millions of clones, over 85% of them singletons. Sequenced: naive CD4+ T cells from PBMCs. These TCRs come from a man aged 18 to 35 in good health. Some clones in this sample may be carry-over from other donors' samples. The CDR3 runs from the conserved cysteine through the conserved F or W. A D gene is named only where the DNA matches it firmly. Size values are once, few and many counts, or a class for expanded clones, and some rows have none.

CDR3nt	CDR3aa	j_gene	abundance	v_gene	d_gene
TGCGCCAGCAGCTTGGGACTAGCGGGAGTCCCAGATACGCAGTATTTT	CASSLGLAGVPDTQYF	TRBJ2-3	once	TRBV5-1	TRBD2
TGTGCCAGCAGTGAAAGGGGACAGGGAAACACCATATATTTT	CASSERGQGNTIYF	TRBJ1-3	NA	TRBV6-1	TRBD1
TGTGCCAGCAGCTTAATTGGTATTCATGAGCAGTTCTTC	CASSLIGIHEQFF	TRBJ2-1	NA	TRBV7-3	NA
TGTGCCACGAAAAACGGGACTCGGAGCTCCTACGAGCAGTACTTC	CATKNGTRSSYEQYF	TRBJ2-7	NA	TRBV2	NA
TGTGCCAGCAGGGACAGGTTGATGAACACTGAAGCTTTCTTT	CASRDRLMNTEAFF	TRBJ1-1	NA	TRBV2	TRBD1
TGTGCCAGCTCACCACTGGTCTCTGGGGCCAACGTCCTGACTTTC	CASSPLVSGANVLTF	TRBJ2-6	NA	TRBV18	NA
TGTGCCAGCAGCAAAGTCGCGGGACCATTTGGGGAGCAGTACTTC	CASSKVAGPFGEQYF	TRBJ2-7	NA	TRBV7-3	NA
TGTGCCAGCACCCCGTTACTGCAAGAGACCCAGTACTTC	CASTPLLQETQYF	TRBJ2-5	NA	TRBV6-6	NA
TGTGCCAGCAGCTTTCGCCGGGGGGAGCAGTACTTC	CASSFRRGEQYF	TRBJ2-7	NA	TRBV11-2	NA
TGTGCCAGCAGCTTTAGGGGACAGTACTACTCCTACAATGAGCAGTTCTTC	CASSFRGQYYSYNEQFF	TRBJ2-1	NA	TRBV7-8	TRBD1
TGTGCCAGCAGATCTTCGGAGCGGAGAGGGGGCCCCTACAATGAGCAGTTCTTC	CASRSSERRGGPYNEQFF	TRBJ2-1	NA	TRBV2	TRBD1
TGCGCCAGCAGCCACTCTAGCGGGAGGGCGGCTGAGCAGTTCTTC	CASSHSSGRAAEQFF	TRBJ2-1	NA	TRBV4-1	TRBD2
TGCGCCAGCAGCTTAGGCCCCTTGACAGATACGCAGTATTTT	CASSLGPLTDTQYF	TRBJ2-3	NA	TRBV5-1	NA
TGTGCCAGCAGCTTAGGGGGGCCGAACACTGAAGCTTTCTTT	CASSLGGPNTEAFF	TRBJ1-1	NA	TRBV11-3	NA
TGTGCCAGCAAGGACAGGTCTGGAGATGGCTACACCTTC	CASKDRSGDGYTF	TRBJ1-2	once	TRBV27	TRBD1
TGCGCCAGCAGCTTGGAGGCAGGCACCTACAATGAGCAGTTCTTC	CASSLEAGTYNEQFF	TRBJ2-1	NA	TRBV5-1	NA
TGTGCCAGCAGAGACAGTTCCGGGGCCAACGTCCTGACTTTC	CASRDSSGANVLTF	TRBJ2-6	NA	TRBV7-2	NA
TGCGCCAGCAGCTTGGTACTAGCGGGACCTTACAATGAGCAGTTCTTC	CASSLVLAGPYNEQFF	TRBJ2-1	NA	TRBV5-1	TRBD2
TGTGCCAGCAGCTTACGGGGGCCCGCCTTGTGGTTCTTC	CASSLRGPALWFF	TRBJ2-1	NA	TRBV11-2	NA
TGTGCCTCCCGGCCCGAATCCCCCTACAATGAGCAGTTCTTC	CASRPESPYNEQFF	TRBJ2-1	NA	TRBV30	NA
TGTGCCAGCAGTTACAGCAATCAGCCCCAGCATTTT	CASSYSNQPQHF	TRBJ1-5	NA	TRBV28	NA
TGTGCCAGCTCACCGGCTGGGACAGGGGACCCCTATGGCTACACCTTC	CASSPAGTGDPYGYTF	TRBJ1-2	NA	TRBV18	TRBD1
TGTGCCAGCAGCCCACAGGGGGCCGGCACAGATACGCAGTATTTT	CASSPQGAGTDTQYF	TRBJ2-3	NA	TRBV14	TRBD1
TGCGCCAGCAGCAGGGGCAGCTTGAACACTGAAGCTTTCTTT	CASSRGSLNTEAFF	TRBJ1-1	NA	TRBV5-1	NA
TGTGCCAGCTCACCTGGACTAGCCCCAGATACGCAGTATTTT	CASSPGLAPDTQYF	TRBJ2-3	NA	TRBV18	TRBD2
TGTGCCACCTCACGACAGGGTTCTAACTATGGCTACACCTTC	CATSRQGSNYGYTF	TRBJ1-2	NA	TRBV6-5	TRBD1
TGCGCCAGCAAACTAGTTCCAAGCTCCTACAATGAGCAGTTCTTC	CASKLVPSSYNEQFF	TRBJ2-1	NA	TRBV10-2	NA
TGCGCCAGCAGCTTGGGGGGTACTCGTAGCACAGATACGCAGTATTTT	CASSLGGTRSTDTQYF	TRBJ2-3	NA	TRBV5-1	NA
TGTGCCAGCAGTTTAGCTAGGAGGGGGTCAGATACGCAGTATTTT	CASSLARRGSDTQYF	TRBJ2-3	once	TRBV27	NA
TGTGCCAGCAGCCCGCAGGCAGGGTCTGAAGCTTTCTTT	CASSPQAGSEAFF	TRBJ1-1	NA	TRBV7-9	NA
TGTGCCTGGAAGCGGGGGGCAACTAATGAAAAACTGTTTTTT	CAWKRGATNEKLFF	TRBJ1-4	NA	TRBV30	NA
TGTGCCAGCAGCGTAGGGGAACAGCTCAACACCGGGGAGCTGTTTTTT	CASSVGEQLNTGELFF	TRBJ2-2	once	TRBV9	NA
TGTGCCAGTAGTGTGGGGACAGAGAACACCGGGGAGCTGTTTTTT	CASSVGTENTGELFF	TRBJ2-2	NA	TRBV19	TRBD1
TGTGCCAGCAGCTTCGATACGCAGTATTTT	CASSFDTQYF	TRBJ2-3	NA	TRBV7-2	NA
TGTGCCAGCAGCTTCCCAGACTACCGCACAGATACGCAGTATTTT	CASSFPDYRTDTQYF	TRBJ2-3	NA	TRBV5-4	NA
TGTGCCAGCCACCCGGGACTAGTGCCACCGGGGGACGGGCAGTACTTC	CASHPGLVPPGDGQYF	TRBJ2-7	NA	TRBV7-3	TRBD2
TGTGCAGCCGGCGGGGGTTCGAAGACCCAGTACTTC	CAAGGGSKTQYF	TRBJ2-5	NA	TRBV19	TRBD2